This T cell receptor (beta chain) was obtained from a study of TIL therapy for anti-PD-1-resistant metastatic lung cancer. As for the study in general: Most patients had lung adenocarcinoma. Tumors carried a median about 1.5 non-synonymous mutations per megabase.

Documented time point: pre-treatment sample, taken before nivolumab and TIL therapy. This was the immunoSEQ v3 assay. The repertoire was sequenced with immunoSEQ multiplex PCR; TCRdb's copy has only in-frame clones and lacks some. Among just over 20,000 clones, about 79% were seen once, and the ten largest hold almost 7.5%. Study-wide findings and caveats: TIL clonotype persistence in blood showed no apparent association with response. Treatment-naive, never-smoker and oncogene-addicted patients were overrepresented in this highly selected cohort.

With 11 bases removed from V and 5 bases from J, the gap between germline ends came to 19 bases. Germline values: CDR1 WSHSY, CDR2 SAAADI. This CDR3 has 13 amino acids. With respect to this clone: Its target is not known.

This material consisted of blood, taken at baseline. The chain links TRBV10-2 to TRBJ2-7; D gene uncertain. The source is a person aged 25 to 85 with non-small cell lung cancer. In DNA form, the CDR3 reads TGCGCCGGAAGTGGATCGAAAAGGGACGAGCAGTACTTC. It codes for CAGSGSKRDEQYF.